Shown below are 19 T cell receptor beta chains from a single sample sequenced in a study of cytomegalovirus exposure and HLA in healthy donors. The PCR was carried out with 60 Vbeta primers and 13 Jbeta primers. Only in-frame clones appear in the TCRdb table, and some are missing; sequencing was by immunoSEQ multiplex PCR. The sample has 170,000 or so clones; about three quarters are singletons. The sample taken for sequencing was PBMCs. The receptors were gathered from a woman between 50 and 59 years old in good health and CMV-seropositive.

The V gene is TRBV5-1, the J gene TRBJ1-1; 10 nucleotides align to TRBD1. V lost 4 bases to trimming and J lost 6 bases; unmatched junction nucleotides: 6. The germline gives CDR1 SGHRS, CDR2 YFSETQ. This CDR3 comprises 14 residues. The CDR3 DNA is TGCGCCAGCAGCGGGACAGGGGCCTCCTCTGAAGCTTTCTTT. This encodes CASSGTGASSEAFF.

V usage is TRBV30 and J usage is TRBJ2-5, with 8 nucleotides matching TRBD1. The J call may be wrong; the DNA end is better matched by TRBJ2-7. The CDR3 length is 13 residues. From germline, CDR1 is GTSNPN and CDR2 SVGIG (reference sequence). CDR3 region: CAWSQGAGNEQYF. DNA for the CDR3: TGTGCCTGGTCCCAGGGGGCGGGAAACGAGCAGTACTTC.

This chain joins TRBV4-3 and TRBJ1-4, with 7 nucleotides matching TRBD1. The CDR3 spans 14 residues. V trimming: 4 bases; J trimming: 10 bases; junction bases outside the gene matches: 9. Germline lookup yields CDR1 LGHNA and CDR2 YSLEER. Here the CDR3 reads CASSRLGQVGKLFF. CDR3 nucleotide sequence: TGCGCCAGCAGCCGACTCGGACAGGTTGGAAAACTGTTTTTT.

This chain joins TRBV25-1 and TRBJ2-3, with 8 bases identical to TRBD2. The CDR3 sequence is 16 residues long. Germline V gene lookup returns CDR1 MGHDK and CDR2 SYGVNS. V gave up 1 base and J gave up 3 bases; unmatched junction bases: 6. The CDR3 nucleotides are TGTGCCAGCAGTGAATTATATGGCGGGAGGACAGATACGCAGTATTTT. This sequence encodes CASSELYGGRTDTQYF. The variable domain in full, completed from reference TRBV25-1 and TRBJ2-3, reads EADIYQTPRYLVIGTGKKITLECSQTMGHDKMYWYQQDPGMELHLIHYSYGVNSTEKGDLSSESTVSRIRTEHFPLTLESARPSHTSQYLCASSELYGGRTDTQYFGPGTRLTVL.

This clone has just one count. This same CDR3 is encoded by further DNA sequences in the sample. This chain links TRBV30 with TRBJ2-1; tentatively, D is TRBD1 (5 bases). Germline V gene sequence: CDR1 GTSNPN, CDR2 SVGIG (reference sequence). CDR3 length equals 13 residues. V was pared by 2 bases and J by 3 bases, with 8 bases between. DNA of the CDR3: TGTGCCTGGAGTCTAGACAGCTACAATGAGCAGTTCTTC. It yields the protein CAWSLDSYNEQFF.

This chain links TRBV6-5 with TRBJ2-3, with D perhaps TRBD1 (5 bases). With 8 bases removed from V and 6 bases from J, the gap between germline ends came to 12 bases. Germline lookup yields CDR1 MNHEY and CDR2 SVGAGI. The CDR3 length is 12 residues. CDR3 sequence: CASWDPGDTQYF. CDR3 nucleotide sequence: TGTGCCAGCTGGGATCCAGGGGATACGCAGTATTTT.

This chain's CDR3 is CAWAKQGASYEQYF. The CDR3 DNA reads as TGTGCCTGGGCCAAACAGGGGGCATCCTACGAGCAGTACTTC. The chain joins TRBV30 to TRBJ2-7, with TRBD1 matching 9 bases. V lost 5 bases and J lost 1; bases outside the gene matches: 6. This CDR3 contains 14 residues. Germline lookup yields CDR1 GTSNPN and CDR2 SVGIG (reference sequence). Full variable domain (outside the CDR3, taken from reference TRBV30 and TRBJ2-7): SQTIHQWPATLVQPVGSPLSLECTVEGTSNPNLYWYRQAAGRGLQLLFYSVGIGQISSEVPQNLSASRPQDRQFILSSKKLLLSDSGFYLCAWAKQGASYEQYFGPGTRLTVT.

The rearrangement uses TRBV28 and TRBJ2-4, with a weak D call TRBD1 (6 bases). The CDR3 spans 14 residues. Germline V gene lookup returns CDR1 MDHEN and CDR2 SYDVKM. Trimming took 6 bases from V and 3 from J, leaving 12 bases between them. DNA for the CDR3: TGTGCCAGCAGCGTACAGGGAAACAAAAACATTCAGTACTTC. It yields the protein CASSVQGNKNIQYF.

This rearrangement joins TRBV7-2 to TRBJ2-5; D is possibly TRBD2 (5 bases). In germline, CDR1 is SGHTA, CDR2 FQGNSA. CDR3 length: 15 amino acids. V was clipped by 2 bases and J by 1 base, with 11 bases between them. The CDR3 spells CASSLNEGAQETQYF. The CDR3 region has the DNA TGTGCCAGCAGCTTAAACGAGGGAGCCCAAGAGACCCAGTACTTC.

The chain is built from TRBV5-1 and TRBJ2-1, with TRBD2 matching over 7 bases. CDR1 and CDR2 from the germline V gene are SGHRS and YFSETQ. With V trimmed by 0 bases and J by 5 bases, 5 bases remained unmatched. The CDR3 covers 15 residues. DNA of the CDR3: TGCGCCAGCAGCTTGGTCGGGAGGCCCGACAATGAGCAGTTCTTC. Translation gives CASSLVGRPDNEQFF.

CDR3 amino acids: CASSQPGGADYGYTF. CDR3 sequence (DNA): TGTGCCAGCAGCCAACCAGGGGGCGCGGACTATGGCTACACCTTC. This chain links TRBV11-2 with TRBJ1-2; 8 nucleotides line up with TRBD1. This CDR3 comprises 15 residues. J was trimmed by 3 bases and V by 5 bases; bases with no gene match: 8. Germline CDR1 SGHAT, CDR2 FQNNGV.

The chain is built from TRBV2 and TRBJ1-4; no clear D gene. Germline CDR1 reads SNHLY; CDR2 reads FYNNEI. This CDR3 region has 13 residues. V lost 5 bases, J lost 3 bases, and 7 bases lay in between. CDR3 sequence (DNA): TGTGCCAGCAGTCCCCCCGCTAATGAAAAACTGTTTTTT. Protein sequence: CASSPPANEKLFF.

This chain connects TRBV19 to TRBJ1-1; TRBD1 matches at 8 bases. This CDR3 contains 13 residues. The J segment lost 4 bases and the V segment lost 5 bases, leaving 3 bases of the junction unmatched. The germline gives CDR1 LNHDA, CDR2 SQIVND (reference sequence). The CDR3 reads CASSSGGFTEAFF. CDR3 nucleotide sequence: TGTGCCAGTAGTTCAGGGGGCTTCACTGAAGCTTTCTTT.

CDR3 sequence reads: CASSFRGGEAFF. The CDR3, as DNA: TGTGCCAGCAGCTTTCGAGGAGGTGAAGCTTTCTTT. The V gene is TRBV5-6, the J gene TRBJ1-1; D is undetermined. Germline loops: CDR1 SGHDT, CDR2 YYEEEE. The V and J ends lost 2 bases and 7 bases respectively, with 9 bases between them. The CDR3 contains 12 residues.

The chain has TRBV28 and TRBJ1-5, with TRBD1 matching over 7 bases. This CDR3 contains 16 residues. The V gene end was trimmed by 0 bases and the J gene end by 4 bases; junction bases not matched to a gene: 6. Germline assignment: CDR1 MDHEN and CDR2 SYDVKM. Here the CDR3 DNA reads TGTGCCAGCAGTTTATGGCCCGACAGGGATAATCAGCCCCAGCATTTT. Translation: CASSLWPDRDNQPQHF.

V gene TRBV10-3 combines with J gene TRBJ2-2; 9 nucleotides align to TRBD2. The germline V gene has CDR1 ENHRY and CDR2 SYGVKD. The CDR3 covers 18 residues. Unmatched junction bases numbered 9, after V lost 4 bases and J lost 0 bases. In nucleotides, the CDR3 is TGTGCCATCAGTGTCCTAGCGGGGAGTGGGGCGAACACCGGGGAGCTGTTTTTT. Translated: CAISVLAGSGANTGELFF.

The CDR3 loop is CASSGGDSPLHF. CDR3 sequence (DNA): TGTGCCAGTAGTGGAGGGGATTCACCCCTCCACTTT. V gene TRBV19 combines with J gene TRBJ1-6; the D gene is possibly TRBD1 (5 bases). The CDR3 runs to 12 residues. Looked up from germline, CDR1 is LNHDA and CDR2 is SQIVND (reference sequence). Trimming took 5 bases from V and 8 from J, leaving 7 bases between them.

V and J are TRBV27 and TRBJ1-1; no reliable D call. This CDR3 comprises 14 residues. CDR1 and CDR2 (germline): MNHEY, SMNVEV (reference sequence). Trimming removed 6 bases at V and 0 bases at J, with 11 bases between. The CDR3 region has the DNA TGTGCCAGCAGGACACAGCTCATGAACACTGAAGCTTTCTTT. Residues: CASRTQLMNTEAFF.

The CDR3 here is CASSRSTPESSPLHF. The CDR3 DNA sequence: TGTGCCAGCAGCCGCTCGACACCCGAGAGTTCACCCCTCCACTTT. This chain links TRBV6-1 with TRBJ1-6; no firm D call. CDR1 is MNHNS and CDR2 is SASEGT in the germline V gene. The CDR3 is 15 residues long. The V and J ends lost 6 bases and 9 bases respectively, with 18 bases between them.